This TCR beta chain was observed in a study of OX40 agonist ivuxolimab in advanced cancers. Overall study findings and caveats: Partial responders receiving 0.1-3.0 mg/kg showed among the lowest clonal expansion. Nonresponders, in some cases, also had low normalized T-cell clonal expansion.

This CDR3 contains 16 residues. Germline V gene sequence: CDR1 SGHNT, CDR2 YENEEA. V was pared by 4 bases and J by 3 bases, with 19 bases between. As to this clone: Its antigen is undetermined.

Clones were sequenced by immunoSEQ multiplex PCR, and TCRdb holds only the in-frame ones, with some missing. The table lists approximately 21,000 clones, roughly four fifths of them singletons. The gene calls are TRBV11-3 and TRBJ2-7; D is perhaps TRBD1 (7 bases). Sequencing was performed on CD4+ or CD8+ T cells sorted from blood, taken in a trial of the OX40 agonist ivuxolimab. The clonotype originates from an adult with an advanced solid tumor such as melanoma, head and neck, liver or kidney cancer. As DNA, the CDR3 is TGTGCCAGCAGCTCCCCAGGGGGGCCCGTACTCTACGAGCAGTACTTC. It codes for CASSSPGGPVLYEQYF.